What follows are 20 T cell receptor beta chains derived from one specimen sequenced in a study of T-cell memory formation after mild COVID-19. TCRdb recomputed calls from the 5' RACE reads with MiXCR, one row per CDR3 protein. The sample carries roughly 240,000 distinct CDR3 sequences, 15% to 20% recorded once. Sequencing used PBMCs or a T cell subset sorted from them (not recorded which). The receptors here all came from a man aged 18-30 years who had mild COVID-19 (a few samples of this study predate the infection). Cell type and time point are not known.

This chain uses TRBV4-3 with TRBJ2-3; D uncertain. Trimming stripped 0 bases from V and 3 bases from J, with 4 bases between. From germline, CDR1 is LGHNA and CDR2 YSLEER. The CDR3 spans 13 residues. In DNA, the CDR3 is TGCGCCAGCAGCCAAGAAGGTACAGATACGCAGTATTTT. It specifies CASSQEGTDTQYF.

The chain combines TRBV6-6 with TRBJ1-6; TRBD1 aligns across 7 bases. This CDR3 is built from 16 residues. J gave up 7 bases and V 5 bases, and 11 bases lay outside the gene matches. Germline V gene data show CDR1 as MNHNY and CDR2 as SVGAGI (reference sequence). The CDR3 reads CASSLQDRKHNSPLHF. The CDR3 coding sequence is TGTGCCAGCAGTCTTCAGGACAGGAAACACAATTCACCCCTCCACTTT.

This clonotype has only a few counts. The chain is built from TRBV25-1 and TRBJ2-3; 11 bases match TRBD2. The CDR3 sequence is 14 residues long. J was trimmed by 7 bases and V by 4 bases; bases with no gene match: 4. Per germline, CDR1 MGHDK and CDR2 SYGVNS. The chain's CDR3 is CASSGGTSGHTQYF. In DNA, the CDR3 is TGTGCCAGCAGTGGAGGGACTAGCGGCCATACGCAGTATTTT. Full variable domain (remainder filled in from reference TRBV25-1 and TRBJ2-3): EADIYQTPRYLVIGTGKKITLECSQTMGHDKMYWYQQDPGMELHLIHYSYGVNSTEKGDLSSESTVSRIRTEHFPLTLESARPSHTSQYLCASSGGTSGHTQYFGPGTRLTVL.

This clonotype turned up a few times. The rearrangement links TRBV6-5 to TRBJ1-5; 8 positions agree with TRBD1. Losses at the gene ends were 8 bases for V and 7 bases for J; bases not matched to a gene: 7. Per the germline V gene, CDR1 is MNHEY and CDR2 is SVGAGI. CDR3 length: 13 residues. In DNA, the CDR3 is TGTGCCAGCGGATTCACAGGGGGACAGCCCCAGCATTTT. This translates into CASGFTGGQPQHF.

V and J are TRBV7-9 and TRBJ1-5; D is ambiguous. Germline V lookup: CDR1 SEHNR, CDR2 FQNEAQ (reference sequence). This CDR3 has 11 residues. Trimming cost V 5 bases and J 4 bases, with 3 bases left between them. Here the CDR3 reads CASSKNQPQHF. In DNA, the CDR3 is TGTGCCAGCAGCAAAAATCAGCCCCAGCATTTT.

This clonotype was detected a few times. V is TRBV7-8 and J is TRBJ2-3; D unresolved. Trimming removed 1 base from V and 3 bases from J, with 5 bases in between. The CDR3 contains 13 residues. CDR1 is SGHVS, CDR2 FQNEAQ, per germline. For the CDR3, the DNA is TGTGCCAGCAGCTTAGGGCTGACAGATACGCAGTATTTT. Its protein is CASSLGLTDTQYF.

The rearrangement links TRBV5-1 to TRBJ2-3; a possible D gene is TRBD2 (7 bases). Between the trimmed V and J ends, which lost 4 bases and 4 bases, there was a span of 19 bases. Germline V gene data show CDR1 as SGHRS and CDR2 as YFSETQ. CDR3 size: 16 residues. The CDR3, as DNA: TGCGCCAGCAGCCTGGCCTTGGGGGGGCCTGCAGATACGCAGTATTTT. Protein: CASSLALGGPADTQYF.

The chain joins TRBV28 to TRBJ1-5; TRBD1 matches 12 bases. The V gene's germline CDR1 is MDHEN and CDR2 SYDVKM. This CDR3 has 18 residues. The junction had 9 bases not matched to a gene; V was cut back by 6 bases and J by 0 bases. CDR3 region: CASRDTGTGGLSNQPQHF. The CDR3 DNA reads TGTGCCAGCAGGGATACCGGGACAGGGGGCCTTAGCAATCAGCCCCAGCATTTT.

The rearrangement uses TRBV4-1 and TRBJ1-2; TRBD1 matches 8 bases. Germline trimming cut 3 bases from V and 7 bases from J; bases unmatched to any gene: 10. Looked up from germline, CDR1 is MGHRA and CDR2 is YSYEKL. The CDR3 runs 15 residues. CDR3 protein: CASSHMGQADRGYTF. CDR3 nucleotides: TGCGCCAGCAGCCATATGGGACAGGCCGATCGTGGCTACACCTTC.

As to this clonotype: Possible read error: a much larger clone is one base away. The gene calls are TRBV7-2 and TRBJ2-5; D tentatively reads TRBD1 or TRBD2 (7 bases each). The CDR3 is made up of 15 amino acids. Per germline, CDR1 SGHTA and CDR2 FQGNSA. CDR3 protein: CASSSQGGSQETKYF. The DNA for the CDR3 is TGTGCCAGCAGCTCGCAGGGGGGGTCCCAAGAGACCAAGTACTTC.

The CDR3 sequence is CASRRTSGGLGAKNIQYF. CDR3 coding DNA: TGTGCCAGCAGAAGGACTAGCGGGGGGCTGGGGGCCAAAAACATTCAGTACTTC. This sequence joins TRBV6-5 and TRBJ2-4; 14 nucleotides align to TRBD2. This CDR3 is 18 amino acids long. Germline assignment: CDR1 MNHEY and CDR2 SVGAGI. The junction had 8 bases not matched to a gene; V was cut back by 6 bases and J by 1 base.

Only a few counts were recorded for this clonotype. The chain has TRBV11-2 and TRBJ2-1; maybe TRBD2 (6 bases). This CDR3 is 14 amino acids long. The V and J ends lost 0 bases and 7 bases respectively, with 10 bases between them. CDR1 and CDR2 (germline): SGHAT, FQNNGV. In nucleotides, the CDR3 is TGTGCCAGCAGCTTAGATCCTAGCGCAAATGAGCAGTTCTTC. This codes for CASSLDPSANEQFF.

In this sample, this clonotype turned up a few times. CDR3 in amino acids: CASSPATGRGIEAFF. The DNA of the CDR3 is TGCGCCAGCAGCCCGGCGACGGGTCGGGGGATTGAAGCTTTCTTT. The gene calls are TRBV5-1 and TRBJ1-1, with D tentatively TRBD1 (5 bases). V dropped 4 bases and J dropped 7 bases, with 20 bases sitting between them. This CDR3 spans 15 amino acids. The germline gives CDR1 SGHRS, CDR2 YFSETQ.

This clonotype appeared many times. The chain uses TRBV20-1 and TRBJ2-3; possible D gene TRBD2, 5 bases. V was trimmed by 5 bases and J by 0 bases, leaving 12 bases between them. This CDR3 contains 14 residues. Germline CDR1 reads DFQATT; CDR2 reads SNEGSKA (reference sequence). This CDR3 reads CSAPLEDSTDTQYF. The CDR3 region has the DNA TGCAGTGCTCCTCTGGAGGACAGCACAGATACGCAGTATTTT.

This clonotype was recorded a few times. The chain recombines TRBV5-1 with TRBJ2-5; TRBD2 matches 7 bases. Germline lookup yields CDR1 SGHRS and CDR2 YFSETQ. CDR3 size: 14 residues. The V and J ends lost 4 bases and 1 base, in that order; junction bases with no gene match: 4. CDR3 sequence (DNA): TGCGCCAGCAGCCGTGGGGGGGTCCAAGAGACCCAGTACTTC. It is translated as CASSRGGVQETQYF.

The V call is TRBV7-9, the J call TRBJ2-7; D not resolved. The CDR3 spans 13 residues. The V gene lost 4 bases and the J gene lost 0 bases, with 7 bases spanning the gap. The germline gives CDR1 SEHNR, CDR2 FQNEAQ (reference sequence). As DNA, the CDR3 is TGTGCCAGCAGCTCTCAGAGCTCCTACGAGCAGTACGTC. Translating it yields CASSSQSSYEQYV.

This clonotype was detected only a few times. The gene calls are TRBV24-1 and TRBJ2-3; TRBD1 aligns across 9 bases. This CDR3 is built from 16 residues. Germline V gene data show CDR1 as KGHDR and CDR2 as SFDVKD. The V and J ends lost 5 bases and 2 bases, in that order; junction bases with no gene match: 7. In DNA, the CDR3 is TGTGCCACCAGTGTCCCGGGACAGGGACTCACAGATACGCAGTATTTT. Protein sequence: CATSVPGQGLTDTQYF.

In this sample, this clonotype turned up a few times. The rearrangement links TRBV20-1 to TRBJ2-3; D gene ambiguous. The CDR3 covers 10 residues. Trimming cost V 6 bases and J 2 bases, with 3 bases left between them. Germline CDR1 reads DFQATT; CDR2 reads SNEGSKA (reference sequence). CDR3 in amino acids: CSAITDTQYF. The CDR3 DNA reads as TGCAGTGCCATCACAGATACGCAGTATTTT.

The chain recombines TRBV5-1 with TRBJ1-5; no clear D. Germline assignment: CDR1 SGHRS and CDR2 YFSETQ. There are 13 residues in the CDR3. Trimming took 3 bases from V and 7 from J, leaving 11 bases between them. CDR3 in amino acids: CASSWAMGQPQHF. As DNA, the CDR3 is TGCGCCAGCAGCTGGGCCATGGGGCAGCCCCAGCATTTT.

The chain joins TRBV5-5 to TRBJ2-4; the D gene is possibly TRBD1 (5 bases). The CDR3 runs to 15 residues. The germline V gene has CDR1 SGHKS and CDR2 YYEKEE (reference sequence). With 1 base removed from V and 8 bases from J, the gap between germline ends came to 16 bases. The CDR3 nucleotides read TGTGCCAGCAGCTTGCTCGGGCAGGGTCTAGACATTCAGTACTTC. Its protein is CASSLLGQGLDIQYF.